This T cell receptor beta chain was sequenced during a study of cytomegalovirus exposure and HLA in healthy donors. From germline, CDR1 is MNHNS and CDR2 SASEGT. The CDR3 totals 13 residues. The V end lost 2 bases, the J end lost 4 bases, and 9 bases lay between the germline ends. Concerning this clone: The same CDR3 arises from other DNA sequences in this sample as well.

PCR primers comprised 60 Vbeta and 13 Jbeta primers. Assay used: immunoSEQ multiplex PCR; TCRdb lists only in-frame clones, some missing. The table includes about 140,000 clones, about 80% detected once. This sequence was found in a man aged 18 to 29 in good health and CMV-seronegative. Sequences were obtained from PBMCs. V gene TRBV6-1 combines with J gene TRBJ2-7, with no clear D. The CDR3 is CASSEQSAYEQYF. The CDR3 DNA reads TGTGCCAGCAGTGAACAGTCCGCATACGAGCAGTACTTC.